The 14 T cell receptor beta chains listed next were all sequenced from one sample in a study of neoadjuvant anti-PD-1 for oral cavity cancer. Assay: immunoSEQ multiplex PCR; the TCRdb copy retains only in-frame clones and omits some. The sample lists roughly 46,000 clones; 65% to 80% were seen once. The time point denotes: after neoadjuvant nivolumab, at surgical resection. The sample consisted of PBMCs, taken after nivolumab (anti-PD-1) treatment. Receptors were obtained from a person aged 35-79 years with oral cavity squamous cell carcinoma.

This chain links TRBV5-1 with TRBJ2-3; the D gene could be TRBD1 or TRBD2 (5 bases each). This CDR3 region has 13 residues. Per germline, CDR1 SGHRS and CDR2 YFSETQ. Trimming shortened V by 5 bases and J by 2 bases, and 9 bases separated the two germline ends. As DNA, the CDR3 is TGCGCCAGCAGACGGGACCTCACAGATACGCAGTATTTT. This sequence encodes CASRRDLTDTQYF.

V gene TRBV10-1 combines with J gene TRBJ2-7, with 9 bases matching TRBD2. This CDR3 has 15 amino acids. CDR1 and CDR2 from the germline V gene are WNHNN and SYGVQD (reference sequence). V gave up 0 bases and J gave up 4 bases; unmatched junction bases: 4. DNA of the CDR3: TGCGCCAGCAGTGAGTCGGCTAGCGGGATTTACGAGCAGTACTTC. Amino acid sequence: CASSESASGIYEQYF.

The chain couples TRBV10-3 to TRBJ1-2; D unclear. CDR3 length: 14 amino acids. The V and J ends lost 6 bases and 1 base respectively, with 12 bases between them. CDR1 is ENHRY and CDR2 is SYGVKD in the germline V gene. CDR3 nucleotide sequence: TGTGCCATCAGACCGGACGGGATTAACTATGGCTACACCTTC. As protein: CAIRPDGINYGYTF.

This clone was recorded once. CDR3 amino acids: CASKAGLNIQYF. In DNA form, the CDR3 reads TGTGCCAGCAAGGCAGGGTTGAACATTCAGTACTTC. The chain carries TRBV28 and TRBJ2-4; the D gene is possibly TRBD1 (5 bases). Germline CDR1 reads MDHEN; CDR2 reads SYDVKM. CDR3 length equals 12 residues. V was shortened by 7 bases and J by 7 bases, with 11 bases between the two germline ends.

J is TRBJ2-7 and V is TRBV4-1; 9 positions match TRBD2. Germline V gives CDR1 MGHRA, CDR2 YSYEKL. The trim removed 3 bases at V and 2 bases at J, leaving 8 bases unmatched. This CDR3 has 16 residues. The CDR3: CASSHPILAGPYEQYF. The CDR3 DNA sequence: TGCGCCAGCAGCCACCCTATTCTAGCGGGACCCTACGAGCAGTACTTC.

A few counts support this clone. This chain connects TRBV7-2 to TRBJ1-1, with TRBD1 matching 7 bases. The CDR3 covers 14 residues. Looked up from germline, CDR1 is SGHTA and CDR2 is FQGNSA. After removal of 3 bases from V and 5 bases from J, the junction contained 6 bases not matched to a gene. The CDR3 coding sequence is TGTGCCAGCAGCTTGTTCCAGGGGGGGACTGAAGCTTTCTTT. It codes for CASSLFQGGTEAFF.

This chain connects TRBV5-4 to TRBJ1-2; the D is unclear. This CDR3 comprises 13 residues. Germline loops: CDR1 SGHNT, CDR2 YYREEE (reference sequence). Deletions cut 4 bases from V and 8 bases from J, with 15 bases between. The CDR3 protein is CASSPSGEDGYTF. CDR3 in DNA: TGTGCCAGCAGCCCTTCCGGCGAGGACGGCTACACCTTC.

The chain joins TRBV27 to TRBJ1-3; no clear D. The ends were cut back, 0 bases at V and 0 bases at J, with 9 bases in the middle. The germline V gene has CDR1 MNHEY and CDR2 SMNVEV (reference sequence). This CDR3 is 16 amino acids long. The CDR3 sequence is CASSLSPTISGNTIYF. DNA of the CDR3: TGTGCCAGCAGTTTATCTCCGACAATCTCTGGAAACACCATATATTTT.

J is TRBJ2-4 and V is TRBV7-2; no firm D call. The CDR3 has 15 amino acids. The V and J ends lost 1 base and 1 base respectively, with 8 bases between them. Germline lookup yields CDR1 SGHTA and CDR2 FQGNSA. The CDR3 sequence is CASSLGGSAKNIQYF. The CDR3 region has the DNA TGTGCCAGCAGCTTAGGTGGATCCGCCAAAAACATTCAGTACTTC. Based on the CDR3 plus reference TRBV7-2 and TRBJ2-4, the full variable domain is GAGVSQSPSNKVTEKGKDVELRCDPISGHTALYWYRQSLGQGLEFLIYFQGNSAPDKSGLPSDRFSAERTGGSVSTLTIQRTQQEDSAVYLCASSLGGSAKNIQYFGAGTRLSVL.

The genes are TRBV4-1 and TRBJ2-5, with D tentatively TRBD1 (5 bases). This CDR3 spans 15 amino acids. The ends were cut back, 0 bases at V and 4 bases at J, with 12 bases in the middle. Germline V gene lookup returns CDR1 MGHRA and CDR2 YSYEKL. The CDR3 nucleotides read TGCGCCAGCAGCCAAGATGGACACCAGGGAGAGACCCAGTACTTC. Protein sequence: CASSQDGHQGETQYF.

CDR3 protein: CASSDPSNTGELFF. The CDR3 bases are TGTGCCAGCAGTGACCCATCGAACACCGGGGAGCTGTTTTTT. The gene calls are TRBV2 and TRBJ2-2, with D unresolved. V was cut by 3 bases and J by 0 bases, with 5 bases left in between. Germline assignment: CDR1 SNHLY and CDR2 FYNNEI. The CDR3 extends over 14 amino acids.

The CDR3 region is CASSLAAGGPQETQYF. CDR3 sequence (DNA): TGCGCCAGCAGCTTGGCTGCGGGAGGGCCCCAGGAGACCCAGTACTTC. The gene calls are TRBV5-1 and TRBJ2-5; 9 bases line up with TRBD2. This CDR3 contains 16 residues. Trimming cost V 0 bases and J 5 bases; bases outside gene matches: 8. The germline V gene has CDR1 SGHRS and CDR2 YFSETQ.

The CDR3 nucleotides are TGTGCCAGCAGCCCCATAGCTAACTATGGCTACACCTTC. It translates to CASSPIANYGYTF. The chain has TRBV7-9 and TRBJ1-2, with D hard to call. CDR3 length: 13 amino acids. Per germline, CDR1 SEHNR and CDR2 FQNEAQ (reference sequence). Trimming took off 5 bases at V and 0 bases at J, with 7 bases between the two ends.

The chain employs TRBV2 and TRBJ1-2, with 8 bases that match TRBD1. Trimming cost V 6 bases and J 8 bases; bases outside gene matches: 11. This CDR3 contains 14 residues. CDR1 and CDR2 (germline): SNHLY, FYNNEI. CDR3 sequence: CASRGDRILGGYTF. As DNA, the CDR3 is TGTGCCAGCAGGGGGGACAGGATCCTTGGGGGCTACACCTTC.